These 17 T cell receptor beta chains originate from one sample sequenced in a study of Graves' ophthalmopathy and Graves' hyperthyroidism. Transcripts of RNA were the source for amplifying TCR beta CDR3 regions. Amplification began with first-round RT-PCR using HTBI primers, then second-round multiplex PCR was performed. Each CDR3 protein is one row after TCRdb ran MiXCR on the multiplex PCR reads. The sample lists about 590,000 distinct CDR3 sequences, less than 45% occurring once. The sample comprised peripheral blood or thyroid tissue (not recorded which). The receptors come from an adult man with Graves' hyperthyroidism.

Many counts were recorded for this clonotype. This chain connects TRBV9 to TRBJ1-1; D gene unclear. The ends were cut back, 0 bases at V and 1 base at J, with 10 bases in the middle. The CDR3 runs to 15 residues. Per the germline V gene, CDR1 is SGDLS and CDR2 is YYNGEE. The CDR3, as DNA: TGTGCCAGCAGCGTAGAGGGCAGCGGGAACACTGAAGCTTTCTTT. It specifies CASSVEGSGNTEAFF.

DNA for the CDR3: TGTGCCACCACCGAAGAATATAGCAATCAGCCCCAGCATTTT. This codes for CATTEEYSNQPQHF. The chain employs TRBV19 and TRBJ1-5; no reliable D call. Trimming cost V 10 bases and J 0 bases, with 13 bases left between them. This CDR3 has 14 residues. The germline CDR1 and CDR2 sequences are LNHDA and SQIVND (reference sequence).

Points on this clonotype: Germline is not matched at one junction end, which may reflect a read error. The CDR3: CASSSSETVPNF. For the CDR3, the DNA is TGTGCCAGCAGTAGTTCGGAGACAGTGCCGAATTTT. The chain employs TRBV10-3 and TRBJ2-3, with D perhaps matching TRBD1 (5 bases). The CDR3 contains 12 residues. Germline lookup yields CDR1 ENHRY and CDR2 SYGVKD.

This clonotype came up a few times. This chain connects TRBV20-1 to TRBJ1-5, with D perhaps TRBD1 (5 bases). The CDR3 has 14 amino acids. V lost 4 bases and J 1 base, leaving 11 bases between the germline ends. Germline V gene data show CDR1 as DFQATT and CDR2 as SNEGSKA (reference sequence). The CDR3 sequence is CSAMGWGSNQPQHF. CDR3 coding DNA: TGCAGTGCTATGGGTTGGGGGAGCAATCAGCCCCAGCATTTT.

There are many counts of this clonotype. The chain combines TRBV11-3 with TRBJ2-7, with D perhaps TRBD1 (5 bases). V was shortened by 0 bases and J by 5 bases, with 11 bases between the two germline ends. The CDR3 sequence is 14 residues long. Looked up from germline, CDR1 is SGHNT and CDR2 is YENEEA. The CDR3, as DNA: TGTGCCAGCAGCTTAGAATGGCAGGACAACGAGCAGTACTTC. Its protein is CASSLEWQDNEQYF.

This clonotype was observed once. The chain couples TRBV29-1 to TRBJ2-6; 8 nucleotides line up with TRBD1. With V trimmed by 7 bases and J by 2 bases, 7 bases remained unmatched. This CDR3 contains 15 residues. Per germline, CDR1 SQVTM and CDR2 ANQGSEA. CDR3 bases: TGCAGCGGCCCCGGGACAGGAACTGGGGCCAACGTCCTGACTTTC. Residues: CSGPGTGTGANVLTF.

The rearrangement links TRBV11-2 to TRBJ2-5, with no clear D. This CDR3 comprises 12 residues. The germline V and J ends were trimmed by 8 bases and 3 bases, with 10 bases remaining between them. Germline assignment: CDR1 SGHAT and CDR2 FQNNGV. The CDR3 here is CASLRRKETQYF. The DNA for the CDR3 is TGTGCCAGCTTAAGAAGAAAAGAGACCCAGTACTTC.

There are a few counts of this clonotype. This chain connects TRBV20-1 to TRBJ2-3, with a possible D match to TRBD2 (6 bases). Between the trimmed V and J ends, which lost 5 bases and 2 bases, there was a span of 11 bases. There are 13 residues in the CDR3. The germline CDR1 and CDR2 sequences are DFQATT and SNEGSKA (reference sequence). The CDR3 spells CSAGPGLTDTQYF. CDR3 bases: TGCAGTGCTGGACCGGGACTCACAGATACGCAGTATTTT.

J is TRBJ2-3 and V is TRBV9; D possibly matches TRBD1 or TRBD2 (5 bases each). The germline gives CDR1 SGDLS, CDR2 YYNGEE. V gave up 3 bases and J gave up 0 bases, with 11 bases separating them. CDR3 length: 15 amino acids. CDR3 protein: CASSDGAVSTDTQYF. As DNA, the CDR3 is TGTGCCAGCAGCGACGGGGCGGTGAGCACAGATACGCAGTATTTT.

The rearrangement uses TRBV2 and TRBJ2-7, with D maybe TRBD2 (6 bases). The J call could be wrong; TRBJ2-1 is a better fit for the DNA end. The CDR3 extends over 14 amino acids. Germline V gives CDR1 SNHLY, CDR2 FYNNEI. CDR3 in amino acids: CASSGMGLSNEQFF. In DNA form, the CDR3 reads TGTGCCAGCAGTGGGATGGGACTTAGCAATGAGCAGTTCTTC.

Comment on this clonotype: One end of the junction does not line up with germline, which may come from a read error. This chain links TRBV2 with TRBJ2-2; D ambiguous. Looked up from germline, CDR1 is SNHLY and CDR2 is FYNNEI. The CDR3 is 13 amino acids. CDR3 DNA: TGTGCCAGCAGAACGGCAGGACCCGGTGAGCTGTTTTTT. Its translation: CASRTAGPGELFF.

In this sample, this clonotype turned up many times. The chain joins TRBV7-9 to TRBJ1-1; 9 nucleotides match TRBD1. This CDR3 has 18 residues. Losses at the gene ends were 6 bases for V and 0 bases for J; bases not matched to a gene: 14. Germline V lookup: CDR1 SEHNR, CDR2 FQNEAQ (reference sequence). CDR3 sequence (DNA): TGTGCCAGCAGTACCCTTCGACAGGGGGAAGGCATGAACACTGAAGCTTTCTTT. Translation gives CASSTLRQGEGMNTEAFF.

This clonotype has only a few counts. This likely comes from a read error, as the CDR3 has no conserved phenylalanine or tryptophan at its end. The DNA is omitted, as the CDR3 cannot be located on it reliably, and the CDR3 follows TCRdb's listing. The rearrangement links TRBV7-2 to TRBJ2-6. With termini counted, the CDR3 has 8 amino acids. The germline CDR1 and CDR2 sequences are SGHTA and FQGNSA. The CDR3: CASSLLAS.

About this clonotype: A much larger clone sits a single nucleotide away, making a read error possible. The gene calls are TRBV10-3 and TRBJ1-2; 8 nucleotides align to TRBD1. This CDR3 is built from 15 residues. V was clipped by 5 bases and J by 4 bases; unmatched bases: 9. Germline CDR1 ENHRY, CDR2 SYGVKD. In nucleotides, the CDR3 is TGTGCCATCAGTTACTCACAGGGGGACCCCTATGGCTACACCTTC. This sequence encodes CAISYSQGDPYGYTF.

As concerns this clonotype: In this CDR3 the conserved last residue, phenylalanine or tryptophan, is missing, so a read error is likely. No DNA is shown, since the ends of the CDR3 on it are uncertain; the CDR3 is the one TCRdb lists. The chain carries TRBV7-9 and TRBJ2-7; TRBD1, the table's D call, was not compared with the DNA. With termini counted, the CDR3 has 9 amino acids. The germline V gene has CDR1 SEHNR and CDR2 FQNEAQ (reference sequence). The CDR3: CASSVRPPP.

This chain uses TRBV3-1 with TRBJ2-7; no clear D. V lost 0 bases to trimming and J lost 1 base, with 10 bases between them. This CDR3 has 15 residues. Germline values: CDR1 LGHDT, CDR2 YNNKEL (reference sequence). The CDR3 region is CASSQEVSLSYEQYF. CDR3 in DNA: TGTGCCAGCAGCCAAGAGGTTTCGCTATCCTACGAGCAGTACTTC.

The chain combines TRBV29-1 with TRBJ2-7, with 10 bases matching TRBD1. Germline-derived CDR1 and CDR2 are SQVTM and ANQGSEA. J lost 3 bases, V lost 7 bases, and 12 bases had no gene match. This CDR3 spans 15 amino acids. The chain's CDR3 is CSAPVGTGVNYEQYF. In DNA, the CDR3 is TGCAGCGCTCCTGTCGGGACAGGGGTAAACTACGAGCAGTACTTC.